These 7 T cell receptor beta chains were all obtained from the same sample, sequenced in a study of long-term antiretroviral therapy in people with HIV. With survey level as its setting, the immunoSEQ assay was v3.0. Assay: immunoSEQ multiplex PCR; the TCRdb copy retains only in-frame clones and omits some. The profile shows 25,000 to 35,000 clones, over 70% of them singletons. The sequences come from unsorted PBMCs, collected 3.1 years after starting antiretroviral therapy. All receptors derive from a woman aged 45-60 years with HIV.

The chain links TRBV11-2 to TRBJ2-1; possible D gene TRBD2, 5 bases. Germline lookup yields CDR1 SGHAT and CDR2 FQNNGV. CDR3 length: 13 residues. The V end was cut by 5 bases, the J end by 4 bases, with 9 bases between. In nucleotides, the CDR3 is TGTGCCAGCAGCGCGGGCAGATACAATGAGCAGTTCTTC. It encodes CASSAGRYNEQFF.

The CDR3 DNA reads TGTGCCAGCTCACCACCGGGCAGGGGTGGGACAGATACGCAGTATTTT. It codes for CASSPPGRGGTDTQYF. This chain joins TRBV18 and TRBJ2-3, with D possibly being TRBD1 (6 bases). The CDR3 consists of 16 residues. V lost 0 bases and J lost 3, with 13 bases in between. Germline assignment: CDR1 KGHSH and CDR2 LQKENI.

The V gene is TRBV5-1, the J gene TRBJ2-1; D unclear. The CDR3 totals 12 residues. Trimming cost V 4 bases and J 7 bases, with 9 bases left between them. Germline-derived CDR1 and CDR2 are SGHRS and YFSETQ. The CDR3 DNA reads TGCGCCAGCAGCCCCGTCGGGAATGAGCAGTTCTTC. The encoded protein is CASSPVGNEQFF.

This clone has more than one count but fewer than ten. The V gene is TRBV12-5, the J gene TRBJ2-1, with 7 bases fitting TRBD1. Germline lookup yields CDR1 LGHNT and CDR2 FRNRAP. Unmatched junction bases numbered 2, after V lost 3 bases and J lost 0 bases. The CDR3 runs 15 residues. CDR3 in DNA: TGTGCTAGTGGTTTCGGGACAGTCTCCTACAATGAGCAGTTCTTC. It is translated as CASGFGTVSYNEQFF.

The DNA of the CDR3 is TGCGCCAGCAGCCAAGATCCGACAGGGGATTATGGCTACACCTTC. Translating gives CASSQDPTGDYGYTF. The V gene is TRBV4-1, the J gene TRBJ1-2, with 8 bases identical to TRBD1. This CDR3 spans 15 amino acids. Germline V gene lookup returns CDR1 MGHRA and CDR2 YSYEKL. V gave up 0 bases and J gave up 5 bases; unmatched junction bases: 5.

The rearrangement joins TRBV19 to TRBJ2-7; TRBD2 aligns across 8 bases. This CDR3 contains 14 residues. In germline, CDR1 is LNHDA, CDR2 SQIVND (reference sequence). The V and J ends lost 5 bases and 4 bases, in that order; junction bases with no gene match: 7. The chain's CDR3 is CASSPGGKKYEQYF. For the CDR3, the DNA is TGTGCCAGTAGTCCGGGGGGGAAGAAATACGAGCAGTACTTC.

This clone was recorded only once. This chain links TRBV6-5 with TRBJ2-2; perhaps TRBD2 as D (5 bases). V dropped 6 bases and J dropped 6 bases, with 14 bases sitting between them. CDR1 is MNHEY and CDR2 is SVGAGI in the germline V gene. This CDR3 is built from 14 residues. CDR3 nucleotide sequence: TGTGCCAGCAGCCCCTTTGTCGGGGCCGGGGAGCTGTTTTTT. It codes for CASSPFVGAGELFF.